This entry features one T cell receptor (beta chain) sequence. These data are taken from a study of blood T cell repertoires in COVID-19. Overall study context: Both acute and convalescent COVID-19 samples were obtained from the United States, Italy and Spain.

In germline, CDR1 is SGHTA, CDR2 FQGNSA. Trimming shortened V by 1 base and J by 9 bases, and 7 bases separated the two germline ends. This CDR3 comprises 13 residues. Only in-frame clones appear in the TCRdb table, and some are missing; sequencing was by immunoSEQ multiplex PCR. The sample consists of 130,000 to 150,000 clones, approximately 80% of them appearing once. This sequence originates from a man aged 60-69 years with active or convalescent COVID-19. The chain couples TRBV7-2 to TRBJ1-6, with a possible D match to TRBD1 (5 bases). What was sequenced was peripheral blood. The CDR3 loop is CASSLGQLSPLHF. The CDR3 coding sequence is TGTGCCAGCAGCTTAGGACAGCTTTCACCCCTCCACTTT.